This T cell receptor beta chain was sequenced for a study of graft-versus-host responses after intestinal transplantation. Whole-study context: After anti-thymocyte globulin induction, recipients took tacrolimus and steroids for 3 to 4 years. Findings and limits, study-wide: Allograft graft-versus-host to host-versus-graft clonal ratios ran high in patients with graft-donor T cell macrochimerism.

Worth noting for this clone: Antigen unknown.

Here immunoSEQ multiplex PCR was the method, and the copy in TCRdb shows in-frame clones only, minus some. The table includes more than 95,000 clones, 90% to 95% detected once. There are 11 residues in the CDR3. The ends were cut back, 6 bases at V and 4 bases at J, with 6 bases in the middle. Germline CDR1 MRHNA, CDR2 SNTAGT. This TCR was recovered from a human donor who received an intestinal transplant. Material: unstimulated CD8+ T cells sorted from spleen or lymph node cells, obtained before intestinal transplant. This rearrangement joins TRBV6-4 to TRBJ1-2; possibly TRBD1 for D (5 bases). The CDR3 coding sequence is TGTGCCAGCAGGGGGGTCTATGGCTACACCTTC. Amino acid sequence: CASRGVYGYTF.